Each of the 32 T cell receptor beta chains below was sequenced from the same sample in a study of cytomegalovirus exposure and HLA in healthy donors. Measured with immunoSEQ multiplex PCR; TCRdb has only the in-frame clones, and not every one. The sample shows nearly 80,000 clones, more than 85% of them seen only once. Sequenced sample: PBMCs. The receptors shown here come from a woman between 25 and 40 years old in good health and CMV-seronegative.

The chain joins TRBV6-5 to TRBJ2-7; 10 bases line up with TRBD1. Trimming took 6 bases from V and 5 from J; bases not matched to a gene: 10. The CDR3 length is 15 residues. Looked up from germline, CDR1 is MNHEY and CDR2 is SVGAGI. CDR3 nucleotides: TGTGCCAGCAGGGGTCTCGGGACAGGGGACCACGAGCAGTACTTC. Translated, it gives CASRGLGTGDHEQYF.

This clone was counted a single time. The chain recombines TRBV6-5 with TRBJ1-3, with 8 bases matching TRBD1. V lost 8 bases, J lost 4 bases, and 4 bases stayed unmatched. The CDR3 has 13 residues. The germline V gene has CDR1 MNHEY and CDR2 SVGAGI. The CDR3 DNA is TGTGCCAGCCGGTGGACAGGGGGAAACACCATATATTTT. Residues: CASRWTGGNTIYF.

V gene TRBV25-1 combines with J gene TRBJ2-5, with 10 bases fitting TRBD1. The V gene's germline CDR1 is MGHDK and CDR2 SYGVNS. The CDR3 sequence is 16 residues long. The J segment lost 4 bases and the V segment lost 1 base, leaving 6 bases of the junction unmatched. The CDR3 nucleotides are TGTGCCAGCAGTGAATCCGACAGGGGGCTTGGAGAGACCCAGTACTTC. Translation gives CASSESDRGLGETQYF.

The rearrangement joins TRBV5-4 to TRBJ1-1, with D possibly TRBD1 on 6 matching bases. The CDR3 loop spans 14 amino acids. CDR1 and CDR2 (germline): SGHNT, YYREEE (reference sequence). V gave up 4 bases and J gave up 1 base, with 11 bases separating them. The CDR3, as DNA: TGTGCCAGCAGCCTCAGGGGCCAGAACACTGAAGCTTTCTTT. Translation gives CASSLRGQNTEAFF.

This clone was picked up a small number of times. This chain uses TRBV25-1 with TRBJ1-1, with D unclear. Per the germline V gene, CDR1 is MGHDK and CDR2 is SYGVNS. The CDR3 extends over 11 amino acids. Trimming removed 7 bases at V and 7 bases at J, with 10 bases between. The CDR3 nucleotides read TGTGCCAGCAACCGACACCATGAAGCTTTCTTT. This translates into CASNRHHEAFF.

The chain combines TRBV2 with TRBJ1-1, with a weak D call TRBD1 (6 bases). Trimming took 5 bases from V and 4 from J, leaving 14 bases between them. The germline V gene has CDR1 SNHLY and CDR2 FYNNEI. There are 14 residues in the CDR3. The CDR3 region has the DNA TGTGCCAGCAGTTTGGGTGTGGGGGCCACTGAAGCTTTCTTT. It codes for CASSLGVGATEAFF.

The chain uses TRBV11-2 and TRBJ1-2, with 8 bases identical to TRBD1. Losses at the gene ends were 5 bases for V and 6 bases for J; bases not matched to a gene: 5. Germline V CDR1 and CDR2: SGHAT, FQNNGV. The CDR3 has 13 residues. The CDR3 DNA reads TGTGCCAGCAGCCCCTGGACAGGGAATGGCTACACCTTC. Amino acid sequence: CASSPWTGNGYTF.

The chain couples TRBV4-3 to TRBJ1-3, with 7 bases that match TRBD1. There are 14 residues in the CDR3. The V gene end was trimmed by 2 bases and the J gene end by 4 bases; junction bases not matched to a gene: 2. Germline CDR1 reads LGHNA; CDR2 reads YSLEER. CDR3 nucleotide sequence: TGCGCCAGCAGCCAAATGGGACAGGGAAACACCATATATTTT. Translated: CASSQMGQGNTIYF.

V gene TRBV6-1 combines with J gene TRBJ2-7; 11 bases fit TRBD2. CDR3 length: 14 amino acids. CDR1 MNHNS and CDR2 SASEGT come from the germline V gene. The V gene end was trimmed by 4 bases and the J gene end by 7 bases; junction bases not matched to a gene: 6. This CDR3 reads CASSVSGRALEQYF. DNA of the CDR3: TGTGCCAGCAGTGTTAGCGGGAGGGCGCTGGAGCAGTACTTC.

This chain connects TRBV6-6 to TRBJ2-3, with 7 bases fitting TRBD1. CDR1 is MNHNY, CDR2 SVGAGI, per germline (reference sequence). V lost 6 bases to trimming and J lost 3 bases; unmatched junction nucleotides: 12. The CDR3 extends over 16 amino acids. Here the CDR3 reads CASRPLRGSGTDTQYF. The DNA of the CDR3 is TGTGCCAGCAGGCCGCTCAGGGGGTCGGGTACAGATACGCAGTATTTT.

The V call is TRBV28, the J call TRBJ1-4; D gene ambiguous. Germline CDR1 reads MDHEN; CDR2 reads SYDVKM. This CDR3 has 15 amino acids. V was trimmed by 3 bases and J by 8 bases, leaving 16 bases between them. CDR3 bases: TGTGCCAGCAGTTTCCAAGGAGCGGGAAGGGAAAAACTGTTTTTT. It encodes CASSFQGAGREKLFF. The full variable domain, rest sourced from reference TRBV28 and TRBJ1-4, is DVKVTQSSRYLVKRTGEKVFLECVQDMDHENMFWYRQDPGLGLRLIYFSYDVKMKEKGDIPEGYSVSREKKERFSLILESASTNQTSMYLCASSFQGAGREKLFFGSGTQLSVL.

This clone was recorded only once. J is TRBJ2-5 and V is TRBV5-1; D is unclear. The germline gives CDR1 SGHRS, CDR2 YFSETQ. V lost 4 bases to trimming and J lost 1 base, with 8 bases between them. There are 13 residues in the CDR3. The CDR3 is CASSRGLQETQYF. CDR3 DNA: TGCGCCAGCAGCAGAGGTCTCCAAGAGACCCAGTACTTC.

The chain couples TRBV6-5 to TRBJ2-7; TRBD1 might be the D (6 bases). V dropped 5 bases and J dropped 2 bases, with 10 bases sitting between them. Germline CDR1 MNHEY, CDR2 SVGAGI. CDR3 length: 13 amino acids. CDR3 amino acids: CASSARGPYEQYF. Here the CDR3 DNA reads TGTGCCAGCAGTGCCAGGGGACCCTACGAGCAGTACTTC.

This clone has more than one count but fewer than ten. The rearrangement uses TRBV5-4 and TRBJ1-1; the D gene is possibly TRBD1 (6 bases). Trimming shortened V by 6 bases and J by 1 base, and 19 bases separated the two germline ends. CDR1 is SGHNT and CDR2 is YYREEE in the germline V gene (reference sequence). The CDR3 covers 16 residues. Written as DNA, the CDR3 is TGTGCCAGCACCCTCGCCTCGGGCAGGGGGAACACTGAAGCTTTCTTT. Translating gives CASTLASGRGNTEAFF.

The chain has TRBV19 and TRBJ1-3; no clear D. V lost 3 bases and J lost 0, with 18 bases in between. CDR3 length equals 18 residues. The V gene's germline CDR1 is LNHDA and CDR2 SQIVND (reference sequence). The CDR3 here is CASSIGFRVPSSGNTIYF. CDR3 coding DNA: TGTGCCAGTAGTATCGGTTTTAGAGTTCCGAGCTCTGGAAACACCATATATTTT.

CDR3 region: CASSPGTVKNTEAFF. For the CDR3, the DNA is TGTGCCAGCAGTCCCGGGACAGTCAAGAACACTGAAGCTTTCTTT. This chain joins TRBV6-5 and TRBJ1-1; the match to TRBD1 covers 7 bases. Trimming cost V 5 bases and J 1 base; bases outside gene matches: 7. The CDR3 sequence is 15 residues long. Germline V gives CDR1 MNHEY, CDR2 SVGAGI.

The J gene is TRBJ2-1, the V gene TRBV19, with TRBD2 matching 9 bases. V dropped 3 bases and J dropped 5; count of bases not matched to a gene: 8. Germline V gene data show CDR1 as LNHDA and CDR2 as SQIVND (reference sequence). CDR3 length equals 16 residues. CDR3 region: CASSIGDVAGDNEQFF. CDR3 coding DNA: TGTGCCAGTAGTATTGGCGATGTAGCGGGAGACAATGAGCAGTTCTTC.

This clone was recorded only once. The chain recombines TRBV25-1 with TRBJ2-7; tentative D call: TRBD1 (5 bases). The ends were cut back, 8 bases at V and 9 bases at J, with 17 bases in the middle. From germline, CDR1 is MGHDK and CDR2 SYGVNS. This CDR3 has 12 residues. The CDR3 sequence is CASEWLQGRQYF. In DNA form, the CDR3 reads TGTGCCAGCGAATGGTTGCAGGGAAGGCAGTACTTC.

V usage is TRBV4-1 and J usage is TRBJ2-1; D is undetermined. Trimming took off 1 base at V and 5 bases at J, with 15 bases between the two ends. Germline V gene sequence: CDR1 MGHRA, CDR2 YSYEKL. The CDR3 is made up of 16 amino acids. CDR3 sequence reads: CASSQASDSTHNEQFF. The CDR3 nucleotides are TGCGCCAGCAGCCAAGCGTCCGATAGCACCCACAATGAGCAGTTCTTC.

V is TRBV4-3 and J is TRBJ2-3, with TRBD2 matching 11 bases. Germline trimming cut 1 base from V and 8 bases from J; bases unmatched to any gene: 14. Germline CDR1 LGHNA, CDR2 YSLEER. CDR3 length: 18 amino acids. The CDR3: CASSQVRGTSGRIGTQYF. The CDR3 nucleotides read TGCGCCAGCAGCCAAGTTCGTGGGACTAGCGGACGTATTGGTACGCAGTATTTT.

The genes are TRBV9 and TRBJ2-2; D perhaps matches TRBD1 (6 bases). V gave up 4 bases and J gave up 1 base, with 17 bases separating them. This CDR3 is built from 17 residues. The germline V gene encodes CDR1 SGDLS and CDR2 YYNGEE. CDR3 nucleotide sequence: TGTGCCAGCAGCCTCGGATCCTTGACAGGGAACACCGGGGAGCTGTTTTTT. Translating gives CASSLGSLTGNTGELFF.

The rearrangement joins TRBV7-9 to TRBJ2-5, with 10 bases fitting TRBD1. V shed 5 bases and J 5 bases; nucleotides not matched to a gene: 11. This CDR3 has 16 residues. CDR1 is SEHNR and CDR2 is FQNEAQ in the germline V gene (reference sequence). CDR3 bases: TGTGCCAGCAGCCGTACCGGGACAGGGGTTTTCGAGACCCAGTACTTC. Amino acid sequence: CASSRTGTGVFETQYF.

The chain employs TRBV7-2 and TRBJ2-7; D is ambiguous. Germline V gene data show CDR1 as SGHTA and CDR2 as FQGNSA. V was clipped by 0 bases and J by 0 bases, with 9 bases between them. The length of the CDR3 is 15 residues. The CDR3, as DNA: TGTGCCAGCAGCTTAGCGAAGCCAAGCTCCTACGAGCAGTACTTC. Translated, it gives CASSLAKPSSYEQYF. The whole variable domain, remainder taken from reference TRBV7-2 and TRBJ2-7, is GAGVSQSPSNKVTEKGKDVELRCDPISGHTALYWYRQSLGQGLEFLIYFQGNSAPDKSGLPSDRFSAERTGGSVSTLTIQRTQQEDSAVYLCASSLAKPSSYEQYFGPGTRLTVT.

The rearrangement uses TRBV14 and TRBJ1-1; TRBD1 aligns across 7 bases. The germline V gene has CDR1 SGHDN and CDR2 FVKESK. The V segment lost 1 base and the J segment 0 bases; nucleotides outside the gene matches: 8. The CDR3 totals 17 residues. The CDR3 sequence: CASSQVRRGLVNTEAFF. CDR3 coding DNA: TGTGCCAGCAGCCAAGTTCGTAGGGGGCTAGTGAACACTGAAGCTTTCTTT.

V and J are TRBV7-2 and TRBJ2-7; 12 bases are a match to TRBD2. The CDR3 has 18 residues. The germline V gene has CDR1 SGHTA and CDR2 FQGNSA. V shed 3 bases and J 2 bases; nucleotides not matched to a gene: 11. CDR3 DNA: TGTGCCAGCAGCTTGACTAGCGGGGGTCCCTCCCGGGCCTACGAGCAGTACTTC. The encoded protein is CASSLTSGGPSRAYEQYF.

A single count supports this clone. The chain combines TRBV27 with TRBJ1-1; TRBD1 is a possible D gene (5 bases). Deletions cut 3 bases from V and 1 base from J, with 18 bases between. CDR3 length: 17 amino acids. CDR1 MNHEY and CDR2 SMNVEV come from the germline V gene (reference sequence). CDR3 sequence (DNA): TGTGCCAGCAGTTTGTTATTTGCGGGGACTTCGAACACTGAAGCTTTCTTT. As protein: CASSLLFAGTSNTEAFF.

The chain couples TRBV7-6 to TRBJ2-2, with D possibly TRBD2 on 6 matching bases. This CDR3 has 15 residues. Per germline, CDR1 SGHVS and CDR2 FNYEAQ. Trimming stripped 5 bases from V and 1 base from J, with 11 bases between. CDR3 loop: CASSRRDGNTGELFF. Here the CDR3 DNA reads TGTGCCAGCAGCCGGCGGGACGGGAACACCGGGGAGCTGTTTTTT.

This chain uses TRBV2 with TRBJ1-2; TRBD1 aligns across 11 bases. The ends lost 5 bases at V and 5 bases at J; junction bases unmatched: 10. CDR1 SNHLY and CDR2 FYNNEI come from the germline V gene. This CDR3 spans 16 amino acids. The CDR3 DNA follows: TGTGCCAGCAGTAGGACAGGGGGCCGAAACTATTATGGCTACACCTTC. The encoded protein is CASSRTGGRNYYGYTF.

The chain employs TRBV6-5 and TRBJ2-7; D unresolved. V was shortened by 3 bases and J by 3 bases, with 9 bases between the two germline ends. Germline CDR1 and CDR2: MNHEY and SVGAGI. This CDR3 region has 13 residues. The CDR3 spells CASSYLPLYEQYF. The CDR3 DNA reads TGTGCCAGCAGTTATCTTCCTCTCTACGAGCAGTACTTC.

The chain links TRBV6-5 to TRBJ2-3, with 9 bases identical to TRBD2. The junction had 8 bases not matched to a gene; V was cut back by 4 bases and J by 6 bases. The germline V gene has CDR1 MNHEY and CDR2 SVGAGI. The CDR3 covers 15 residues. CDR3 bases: TGTGCCAGCAGTTCGGTAGCGGGGGCATGGGATACGCAGTATTTT. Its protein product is CASSSVAGAWDTQYF.

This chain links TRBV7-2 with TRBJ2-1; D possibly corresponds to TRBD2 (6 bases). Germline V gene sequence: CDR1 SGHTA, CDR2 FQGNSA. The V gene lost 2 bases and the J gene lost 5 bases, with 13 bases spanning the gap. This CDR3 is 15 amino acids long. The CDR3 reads CASSLMGLSHNEQFF. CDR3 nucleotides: TGTGCCAGCAGCTTAATGGGACTGTCACACAATGAGCAGTTCTTC.

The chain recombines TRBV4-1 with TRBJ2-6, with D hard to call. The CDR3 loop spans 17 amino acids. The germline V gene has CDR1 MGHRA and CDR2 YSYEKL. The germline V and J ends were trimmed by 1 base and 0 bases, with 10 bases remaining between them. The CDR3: CASSQGAQNSGANVLTF. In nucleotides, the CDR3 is TGCGCCAGCAGCCAAGGTGCCCAGAACTCTGGGGCCAACGTCCTGACTTTC.